Below, one T cell receptor (beta chain) is given with its context. Its antigen is undetermined. The data were taken from a study of monozygotic twins with inflammatory bowel disease. The draw for each donor consisted of a single 2.5 ml blood sample. Germline V gives CDR1 DFQATT, CDR2 SNEGSKA (reference sequence). The CDR3 covers 12 residues. UMIs that included a 6-nucleotide sample barcode were added by template switching, which took place during cDNA synthesis. TCRdb reprocessed the 5' RACE reads; each CDR3 protein has one entry and no DNA is given. The sample data list about 380,000 distinct CDR3 sequences. Findings and caveats of the study: Between concordant and discordant twins, repertoire similarity failed to differ, a result that limited power may explain.

Sequenced: blood. This TCR came from a human donor with ulcerative colitis or Crohn's disease, or a healthy co-twin of an affected twin (not recorded which). This rearrangement joins TRBV20-1 to TRBJ2-3; TCRdb indicates TRBD1, and absent DNA this call remains unverified. The CDR3 region is CSAPRRGDTQYF.